This T cell receptor (beta chain) was sequenced in a study of T cell responses to AZD1222 COVID-19 vaccine. Turning to the study itself: Pooled samples include second doses given at about 4 or 12 weeks. Whole-study findings and limits: Most donors were white British and more were female, and clonal diversity was possibly underestimated. Spike as a whole was targeted by vaccine-associated CD4 TCRs, dominant at 160-218 and 743-854. Nearly half of spike-specific TCRs reportedly target variant regions that are unmutated in the B.1.351 and B.1.1.7 variants.

The assay was immunoSEQ multiplex PCR, and TCRdb's table has in-frame clones only and misses some. The data contain 160,000 or so clones, 80% to 95% of them singletons. Of note for this clone: Its antigen is not known.

Trimming pared 1 base from V and 8 bases from J, leaving 15 bases between. Germline assignment: CDR1 LGHDT and CDR2 YNNKEL (reference sequence). The CDR3 totals 15 residues. The starting material was peripheral blood, obtained on day 0 of AZD1222 vaccination. This TCR was recovered from an adult in good health. The chain carries TRBV3-1 (or the pseudogene TRBV3-2) and TRBJ2-1; D might be TRBD2 (7 bases). The CDR3 nucleotides are TGTGCCAGCAGCCAAGTAGGCCGGGGGGCAGATGAGCAGTTCTTC. This encodes CASSQVGRGADEQFF.